These 10 T cell receptor beta chains share one sample of origin, sequenced in a study of cytomegalovirus exposure and HLA in healthy donors (dated by TCRdb to about 2017). Libraries were prepared through the immunoSEQ multiplex PCR assay. The multiplex PCR relied on a mix of 60 forward primers for TCR Vbeta segments and 13 reverse primers for TCR Jbeta segments. TCRdb stores this immuneACCESS table with in-frame sequences only. Part of the clones is absent; in the studies checked, under half of the shortfall reflects unresolved V genes, and no reason is known for the rest. In this sample the table shows roughly 58,000 clones, roughly four fifths of which occur a single time. The ten largest clonotypes hold approximately 1.5% of the sample. The sample comprised PBMCs. Receptor source: a human donor in good health.

The gene calls are TRBV7-8 and TRBJ2-7; possibly TRBD1 for D (5 bases). From germline, CDR1 is SGHVS and CDR2 FQNEAQ. The V end lost 6 bases, the J end lost 2 bases, and 11 bases lay between the germline ends. The CDR3 extends over 13 amino acids. The CDR3 loop is CASRSGFAYEQYF. Written as DNA, the CDR3 is TGTGCCAGCAGATCAGGGTTCGCCTACGAGCAGTACTTC.

This sequence joins TRBV10-1 and TRBJ2-1; 9 bases line up with TRBD1. This CDR3 region has 14 residues. CDR1 and CDR2 from the germline V gene are WNHNN and SYGVQD (reference sequence). The V gene end was trimmed by 2 bases and the J gene end by 9 bases; junction bases not matched to a gene: 5. DNA of the CDR3: TGCGCCAGCAGTGAGGGGGGACAGGGCTTTGAGCAGTTCTTC. Encoded protein: CASSEGGQGFEQFF.

The CDR3 sequence is CASRRQGAGNQPQHF. The CDR3 DNA reads TGTGCCAGCAGACGACAGGGGGCGGGCAATCAGCCCCAGCATTTT. J is TRBJ1-5 and V is TRBV2; the match to TRBD1 covers 10 bases. The germline V gene encodes CDR1 SNHLY and CDR2 FYNNEI. CDR3 size: 15 residues. Unmatched junction bases numbered 4, after V lost 6 bases and J lost 2 bases.

The V and J genes are TRBV10-3 and TRBJ2-1; 7 bases match TRBD1. This CDR3 comprises 12 residues. Looked up from germline, CDR1 is ENHRY and CDR2 is SYGVKD. V shed 10 bases and J 8 bases; nucleotides not matched to a gene: 8. The CDR3 DNA sequence: TGTGCCACGACAGGGTTGGACGATGAGCAGTTCTTC. Translation: CATTGLDDEQFF.

CDR3 in amino acids: CASRQVSQADTQYF. DNA of the CDR3: TGTGCCAGCAGACAAGTTAGTCAGGCAGATACGCAGTATTTT. The chain has TRBV6-5 and TRBJ2-3; D is unresolved. Germline V gives CDR1 MNHEY, CDR2 SVGAGI. This CDR3 comprises 14 residues. Trimming took off 6 bases at V and 4 bases at J, with 14 bases between the two ends.

This clone was seen only a few times. One end of the junction fails to match germline, which may point to a read error. V usage is TRBV5-4 and J usage is TRBJ2-6; 8 bases agree with TRBD2. The CDR3 has 17 amino acids. Germline values: CDR1 SGHNT, CDR2 YYREEE (reference sequence). CDR3 sequence: CASSQDPGGSGANVLTF. CDR3 DNA sequence: TGCGCCAGCAGCCAAGATCCGGGGGGGTCTGGGGCCAACGTCCTGACTTTC.

V gene TRBV4-2 combines with J gene TRBJ2-1; possible D gene TRBD1, 5 bases. V was cut by 2 bases and J by 6 bases, with 14 bases left in between. CDR3 size: 15 residues. The germline CDR1 and CDR2 sequences are LGHNA and YNFKEQ. CDR3 sequence (DNA): TGTGCCAGCAGCCAAACCGCACAGGAACCCAATGAGCAGTTCTTC. This translates into CASSQTAQEPNEQFF.

This clone was recorded only once. The CDR3, as DNA: TGTGCCAGCAGACCCACCATTCTTAGCGGGAGGGCCCGAGAGACCCAGTACTTC. As protein: CASRPTILSGRARETQYF. The V gene is TRBV28, the J gene TRBJ2-5; 11 bases are shared with TRBD2. The germline gives CDR1 MDHEN, CDR2 SYDVKM. This CDR3 region has 18 residues. V lost 6 bases to trimming and J lost 4 bases; unmatched junction nucleotides: 16.

This chain links TRBV4-1 with TRBJ2-1; D remains unclear. V dropped 1 base and J dropped 3 bases, with 19 bases sitting between them. Germline V gives CDR1 MGHRA, CDR2 YSYEKL. The CDR3 has 18 residues. The CDR3 nucleotides read TGCGCCAGCAGCCAAGTCGAGGTAACTCATGAATTCTACAATGAGCAGTTCTTC. This translates into CASSQVEVTHEFYNEQFF.

DNA of the CDR3: TGTGCCAGCAGCTTCCCCTGGGGGCCGGAGGACGTAGAGACCCAGTACTTC. It is translated as CASSFPWGPEDVETQYF. V usage is TRBV7-9 and J usage is TRBJ2-5, with D possibly matching TRBD1 (6 bases). CDR1 SEHNR and CDR2 FQNEAQ come from the germline V gene (reference sequence). Trimming shortened V by 3 bases and J by 4 bases, and 21 bases separated the two germline ends. The CDR3 has 17 amino acids.